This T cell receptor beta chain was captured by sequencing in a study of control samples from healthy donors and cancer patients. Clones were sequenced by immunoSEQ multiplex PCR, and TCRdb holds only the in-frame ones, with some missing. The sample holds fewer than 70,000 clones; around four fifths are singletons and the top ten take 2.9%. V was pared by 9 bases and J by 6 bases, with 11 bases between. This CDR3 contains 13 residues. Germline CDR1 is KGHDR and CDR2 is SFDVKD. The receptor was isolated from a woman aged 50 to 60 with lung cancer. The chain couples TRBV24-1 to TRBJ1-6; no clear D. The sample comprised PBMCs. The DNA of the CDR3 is TGTGCCACCCAAAGTCAGATTAATTCACCCCTCCACTTT. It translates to CATQSQINSPLHF.